Each of the 27 T cell receptor beta chains below was sequenced from the same sample in a study of T-cell reconstitution after alpha-beta-depleted transplantation in children. Construction of the TCRbeta library involved unique molecular identifiers. TCRdb used MiXCR to reprocess the PCR reads, holding one entry per CDR3 protein. This sample yields tens of thousands of distinct CDR3 sequences, of which 44% are seen a single time; roughly 98% belongs to the top ten. The sequencing here drew on PBMCs, mostly from graft donor cells, taken 360 days after TCRalphabeta/CD19-depleted stem cell transplant. The receptor set was obtained from a male patient under 18 who had a stem cell transplant for acute lymphoblastic leukemia, so the T cells may come from the graft donor.

The chain couples TRBV5-1 to TRBJ2-3; 10 positions agree with TRBD1. V trimming: 1 base; J trimming: 2 bases; junction bases outside the gene matches: 10. This CDR3 has 18 amino acids. Germline V gives CDR1 SGHRS, CDR2 YFSETQ. This CDR3 reads CASSLPLRDRGPTDTQYF. CDR3 nucleotides: TGCGCCAGCAGCTTGCCCCTTCGGGACAGGGGACCCACAGATACGCAGTATTTT.

This sequence joins TRBV29-1 and TRBJ2-7; TRBD2 is a possible D gene (9 bases). Per germline, CDR1 SQVTM and CDR2 ANQGSEA. The ends were cut back, 6 bases at V and 2 bases at J, with 29 bases in the middle. The CDR3 sequence is 18 residues long. The CDR3 loop is CSVDVQGASGRPTYEQYF. The CDR3 region has the DNA TGCAGCGTGGATGTTCAGGGGGCCAGCGGGAGGCCTACCTACGAGCAGTACTTC.

The gene calls are TRBV7-3 and TRBJ2-3; no clear D gene. Trimming pared 2 bases from V and 2 bases from J, leaving 8 bases between. CDR1 and CDR2 from the germline V gene are SGHTA and FQGTGA. The CDR3 length is 14 residues. CDR3 nucleotide sequence: TGTGCCAGCAGCTTAGGGCAAACCACAGATACGCAGTATTTT. Its translation is CASSLGQTTDTQYF.

This clonotype was counted a few times. CDR3 in DNA: TGCAGCGGTGGAGGAGCGGCTGAAGCTTTCTTT. Amino acid sequence: CSGGGAAEAFF. V gene TRBV29-1 combines with J gene TRBJ1-1; D call uncertain. V was trimmed by 7 bases and J by 6 bases, leaving 12 bases between them. The germline V gene encodes CDR1 SQVTM and CDR2 ANQGSEA. This CDR3 comprises 11 residues.

This clonotype was seen only a few times. This chain uses TRBV20-1 with TRBJ2-3, with D uncertain. Looked up from germline, CDR1 is DFQATT and CDR2 is SNEGSKA (reference sequence). This CDR3 has 12 residues. V lost 3 bases to trimming and J lost 0 bases, with 4 bases between them. CDR3 residues: CSASPSTDTQYF. The CDR3 DNA follows: TGCAGTGCTAGCCCCAGCACAGATACGCAGTATTTT.

Written as DNA, the CDR3 is TGCGCCAGCAGCATGGGTAGCTACGAGCAGTACTTC. The encoded protein is CASSMGSYEQYF. This rearrangement joins TRBV5-1 to TRBJ2-7; D call uncertain. Germline V gene data show CDR1 as SGHRS and CDR2 as YFSETQ. The CDR3 length is 12 residues. The V gene lost 4 bases and the J gene lost 3 bases, with 8 bases spanning the gap.

The J gene is TRBJ2-7, the V gene TRBV10-3, with TRBD1 identical over 9 bases. The germline CDR1 and CDR2 sequences are ENHRY and SYGVKD. CDR3 size: 13 residues. V lost 4 bases to trimming and J lost 7 bases; unmatched junction nucleotides: 5. CDR3 DNA sequence: TGTGCCATCAGTGGTGGGACAGGGCCTGAGCAGTACTTC. Protein product: CAISGGTGPEQYF.

In this sample, this clonotype turned up a few times. CDR3: CASSSGQGGYEQYF. The DNA of the CDR3 is TGCGCCAGCAGCTCGGGACAGGGCGGCTACGAGCAGTACTTC. This chain links TRBV5-1 with TRBJ2-7, with 9 bases that match TRBD1. This CDR3 is built from 14 residues. Trimming took 3 bases from V and 3 from J; bases not matched to a gene: 4. The germline gives CDR1 SGHRS, CDR2 YFSETQ.

This clonotype has only a few counts. CDR3: CASIGQVDYEQYF. CDR3 nucleotide sequence: TGTGCCAGCATCGGACAGGTCGACTACGAGCAGTACTTC. The chain has TRBV7-9 and TRBJ2-7, with TRBD1 matching over 7 bases. The CDR3 consists of 13 residues. Looked up from germline, CDR1 is SEHNR and CDR2 is FQNEAQ (reference sequence). V was pared by 7 bases and J by 3 bases, with 6 bases of the junction left unmatched. The variable domain in full, with the rest retrieved from reference TRBV7-9 and TRBJ2-7, is DTGVSQNPRHKITKRGQNVTFRCDPISEHNRLYWYRQTLGQGPEFLTYFQNEAQLEKSRLLSDRFSAERPKGSFSTLEIQRTEQGDSAMYLCASIGQVDYEQYFGPGTRLTVT.

The sample holds a few counts of this clonotype. The J gene is TRBJ2-3, the V gene TRBV28, with TRBD2 as a possible D gene (6 bases). Trimming stripped 8 bases from V and 1 base from J, with 16 bases between. Per the germline V gene, CDR1 is MDHEN and CDR2 is SYDVKM. The CDR3 has 15 residues. CDR3 amino acids: CASFLTASGTDTQYF. The CDR3 DNA follows: TGTGCCAGCTTCCTAACGGCTAGCGGCACAGATACGCAGTATTTT.

The chain employs TRBV7-3 and TRBJ2-5, with D unclear. Trimming removed 1 base at V and 5 bases at J, with 11 bases between. The germline V gene encodes CDR1 SGHTA and CDR2 FQGTGA. This CDR3 is 14 amino acids long. Written as DNA, the CDR3 is TGTGCCAGCAGCTTAAACAGCGCCGGCGAGACCCAGTACTTC. Translating it yields CASSLNSAGETQYF. Looking up the rest from reference TRBV7-3 and TRBJ2-5 gives the full variable domain: GAGVSQTPSNKVTEKGKYVELRCDPISGHTALYWYRQSLGQGPEFLIYFQGTGAADDSGLPNDRFFAVRPEGSVSTLKIQRTERGDSAVYLCASSLNSAGETQYFGPGTRLLVL.

This clonotype was detected a few times. This chain links TRBV5-1 with TRBJ2-7; a weak D match, TRBD2 (6 bases). Germline-derived CDR1 and CDR2 are SGHRS and YFSETQ. Deletions cut 4 bases from V and 2 bases from J, with 22 bases between. The CDR3 contains 17 residues. The CDR3 bases are TGCGCCAGCAGCCCCTTAGAGGGACTCCTACCCACCTACGAGCAGTACTTC. This encodes CASSPLEGLLPTYEQYF.

The chain joins TRBV29-1 to TRBJ2-3; D is perhaps TRBD2 (6 bases). This CDR3 contains 14 residues. In germline, CDR1 is SQVTM, CDR2 ANQGSEA. V was pared by 4 bases and J by 6 bases, with 17 bases between. CDR3 DNA sequence: TGCAGCGTTGGGGGAGGCACGACTGGCGATACGCAGTATTTT. Translation: CSVGGGTTGDTQYF.

This clonotype has only a few counts. This sequence joins TRBV6-5 and TRBJ2-3; 7 bases map to TRBD1. V shed 0 bases, J shed 0 bases, and the junction held 6 bases outside the gene matches. Germline CDR1 is MNHEY and CDR2 is SVGAGI. The CDR3 spans 17 residues. CDR3 DNA sequence: TGTGCCAGCAGTTACTCGACTTCGGGACAGAGCACAGATACGCAGTATTTT. It codes for CASSYSTSGQSTDTQYF.

This clonotype was observed a handful of times. V and J are TRBV12-3 or TRBV12-4 and TRBJ2-5; D might be TRBD2 (6 bases). The length of the CDR3 is 16 residues. V lost 2 bases, J lost 5 bases, and 18 bases lay in between. CDR3 loop: CASSLRRDPLGETQYF. DNA of the CDR3: TGTGCCAGCAGTTTAAGGCGGGATCCCCTGGGGGAGACCCAGTACTTC.

V usage is TRBV12-3 or TRBV12-4 and J usage is TRBJ2-2, with 7 bases lining up with TRBD2. The length of the CDR3 is 13 residues. Germline trimming cut 7 bases from V and 6 bases from J; bases unmatched to any gene: 5. The CDR3 DNA reads TGTGCCAGCACCGGGACTACCCCCGGGGAGCTGTTTTTT. Translated, it gives CASTGTTPGELFF.

This chain links TRBV21-1 with TRBJ2-5; the table names TRBD1, a call not compared with the DNA. TRBV21-1 is a known pseudogene. CDR3 length: 15 residues. The CDR3 loop is CASSKVTGIQETQYF. The CDR3 DNA sequence: TGTGCCAGCAGCAAAGTAACAGGGATTCAAGAGACCCAGTACTTC.

V and J are TRBV29-1 and TRBJ2-7; 8 nucleotides agree with TRBD2. Per germline, CDR1 SQVTM and CDR2 ANQGSEA. This CDR3 is 16 amino acids long. Unmatched junction bases numbered 11, after V lost 2 bases and J lost 2 bases. Written as DNA, the CDR3 is TGCAGCGTTGAATTCCCGCTAGCGGGTCCACCCTACGAGCAGTACTTC. Protein: CSVEFPLAGPPYEQYF.

The V and J genes are TRBV10-3 and TRBJ2-2, with D tentatively TRBD2 (5 bases). Trimming took off 7 bases at V and 4 bases at J, with 13 bases between the two ends. CDR3 length equals 14 residues. Germline loops: CDR1 ENHRY, CDR2 SYGVKD. The CDR3: CAIKEEGFTGELFF. The CDR3 region has the DNA TGTGCCATCAAGGAGGAAGGATTCACCGGGGAGCTGTTTTTT.

The V call is TRBV4-3, the J call TRBJ2-6, with D hard to call. Germline CDR1 reads LGHNA; CDR2 reads YSLEER. The length of the CDR3 is 14 residues. Between the trimmed V and J ends, which lost 3 bases and 1 base, there was a span of 4 bases. The CDR3 reads CASSQFSGANVLTF. CDR3 nucleotide sequence: TGCGCCAGCAGCCAGTTTTCTGGGGCCAACGTCCTGACTTTC.

The chain carries TRBV4-2 and TRBJ2-7; D might be TRBD2 (5 bases). V was trimmed by 0 bases and J by 3 bases, leaving 9 bases between them. Germline lookup yields CDR1 LGHNA and CDR2 YNFKEQ. This CDR3 spans 14 amino acids. The CDR3 spells CASSQEISGYEQYF. In DNA form, the CDR3 reads TGTGCCAGCAGCCAAGAGATCAGCGGCTACGAGCAGTACTTC.

The chain recombines TRBV11-1 with TRBJ2-1; 10 bases fit TRBD2. V lost 6 bases to trimming and J lost 0 bases; unmatched junction nucleotides: 20. CDR1 SGHAT and CDR2 FQDESV come from the germline V gene (reference sequence). CDR3 length: 21 amino acids. The CDR3 loop reads CASSLPELASGSQSSYNEQFF. The DNA of the CDR3 is TGTGCCAGCAGTCTACCCGAACTGGCTAGCGGGAGTCAGAGCTCCTACAATGAGCAGTTCTTC.

The chain combines TRBV5-1 with TRBJ2-1; D is possibly TRBD1 or TRBD2 (6 bases each). Germline lookup yields CDR1 SGHRS and CDR2 YFSETQ. This CDR3 is built from 15 residues. Trimming took off 2 bases at V and 7 bases at J, with 16 bases between the two ends. In nucleotides, the CDR3 is TGCGCCAGCAGCTTAGGGGGGTCCCCATGGAATGAGCAGTTCTTC. Encoded protein: CASSLGGSPWNEQFF.

The V gene is TRBV27, the J gene TRBJ1-5, with D maybe TRBD1 (5 bases). V lost 5 bases to trimming and J lost 15 bases, with 23 bases between them. The germline V gene encodes CDR1 MNHEY and CDR2 SMNVEV (reference sequence). The CDR3 contains 14 residues. DNA for the CDR3: TGTGCCAGCAGTCCGACAGTCAATCAGCCCCAGCGGCATTTT. Translated: CASSPTVNQPQRHF.

This chain links TRBV6-5 with TRBJ2-6; D is ambiguous. CDR1 and CDR2 (germline): MNHEY, SVGAGI. V was clipped by 4 bases and J by 2 bases, with 6 bases between them. The CDR3 contains 14 residues. DNA of the CDR3: TGTGCCAGCAGTTCCCTAGCTGGGGCCAACGTCCTGACTTTC. Its protein is CASSSLAGANVLTF.

This chain connects TRBV12-3 or TRBV12-4 to TRBJ2-1; 10 bases align to TRBD2. V shed 4 bases and J 8 bases; nucleotides not matched to a gene: 14. This CDR3 contains 17 residues. The CDR3 loop reads CASSSILYASGSHEQFF. The CDR3 DNA is TGTGCCAGCAGTTCCATCCTATATGCTAGCGGGAGCCATGAGCAGTTCTTC.

There are a few counts of this clonotype. This chain links TRBV20-1 with TRBJ1-5; a weak D match, TRBD1 (5 bases). The V gene lost 0 bases and the J gene lost 4 bases, with 13 bases spanning the gap. This CDR3 region has 15 residues. Germline assignment: CDR1 DFQATT and CDR2 SNEGSKA (reference sequence). CDR3 region: CSAREDEGRNQPQHF. As DNA, the CDR3 is TGCAGTGCTAGAGAAGACGAGGGGAGAAATCAGCCCCAGCATTTT.